The 5 T cell receptor beta chains reported below all come from one sample, sequenced in a study of blood T cell repertoires in COVID-19. Sequencing used immunoSEQ multiplex PCR; TCRdb keeps in-frame clones, though not all of them. The sample has roughly 300,000 clones; about 85% are singletons. The sequenced sample was peripheral blood. These receptors were collected from a human donor in a cohort sampled during active COVID-19.

The chain employs TRBV3-1 (or the pseudogene TRBV3-2) and TRBJ2-7, with D unclear. The V gene lost 2 bases and the J gene lost 4 bases, with 3 bases spanning the gap. Germline V gene data show CDR1 as LGHDT and CDR2 as YNNKEL (reference sequence). The CDR3 has 11 residues. The CDR3 sequence is CASSQQYEQYF. CDR3 bases: TGTGCCAGCAGCCAACAGTACGAGCAGTACTTC.

The J gene is TRBJ2-6, the V gene TRBV3-1 (or the pseudogene TRBV3-2); tentative D call: TRBD1 (6 bases). Trimming removed 0 bases from V and 1 base from J, with 16 bases in between. The CDR3 runs 19 residues. Germline V gives CDR1 LGHDT, CDR2 YNNKEL (reference sequence). CDR3 bases: TGTGCCAGCAGCCAAGACACGAACAGGGCCGCATCTGGGGCCAACGTCCTGACTTTC. Its translation: CASSQDTNRAASGANVLTF.

The CDR3 sequence: CATSRDPDSGRRDTQYF. The CDR3 DNA follows: TGTGCCACCAGCAGAGACCCCGATAGCGGGAGAAGGGATACGCAGTATTTT. V gene TRBV15 combines with J gene TRBJ2-3; 9 bases are shared with TRBD2. V lost 0 bases, J lost 6 bases, and 10 bases stayed unmatched. This CDR3 comprises 17 residues. The germline V gene has CDR1 LNHNV and CDR2 YYDKDF (reference sequence).

V and J are TRBV7-2 and TRBJ1-2; D is unresolved. CDR1 SGHTA and CDR2 FQGNSA come from the germline V gene. V was pared by 5 bases and J by 1 base, with 14 bases between. This CDR3 has 15 amino acids. The CDR3 region has the DNA TGTGCCAGCAGCCCCAGACACGCCGATAACTATGGCTACACCTTC. It specifies CASSPRHADNYGYTF.

The rearrangement uses TRBV14 and TRBJ2-3, with D hard to call. Germline V gene sequence: CDR1 SGHDN, CDR2 FVKESK. The CDR3 runs 13 residues. Trimming took off 6 bases at V and 5 bases at J, with 12 bases between the two ends. The CDR3 coding sequence is TGTGCCAGCAGTTTTTCTTCAGGAGATACGCAGTATTTT. It translates to CASSFSSGDTQYF.